This T cell receptor (beta chain) was observed in a study of blood T cell repertoires in COVID-19. On the study more broadly: Acute-phase and convalescent COVID-19 samples originated in the United States, Italy and Spain.

Clones were sequenced by immunoSEQ multiplex PCR, and TCRdb holds only the in-frame ones, with some missing. The profile covers 120,000 to 150,000 clones, with approximately 90% appearing a single time and more than 0.8% taken by the ten largest. The CDR3 consists of 13 residues. V shed 6 bases, J shed 10 bases, and the junction held 4 bases outside the gene matches. In germline, CDR1 is SNHLY, CDR2 FYNNEI. The clonotype was recovered from a woman aged 45-59 years with acute or convalescent COVID-19. V gene TRBV2 combines with J gene TRBJ2-1; 12 nucleotides match TRBD2. The sample consisted of peripheral blood. This chain's CDR3 is CASRQGLAGEQFF. CDR3 bases: TGTGCCAGCAGGCAGGGACTAGCGGGCGAGCAGTTCTTC.